The clone carrying this T cell receptor (beta chain) was found a few times. As yet, its antigen is unknown. The CDR3 is made up of 16 amino acids. The trim removed 6 bases at V and 4 bases at J, leaving 16 bases unmatched. The germline gives CDR1 DFQATT, CDR2 SNEGSKA (reference sequence). Presence of unique molecular identifiers characterized the TCR beta cDNA libraries. A population of roughly 0.85 to 11 million T cells gave rise to around 530,000 cDNA molecules. One entry per CDR3 protein results from TCRdb running MiXCR on the PCR reads. The data show roughly 670,000 distinct CDR3 sequences, 55% to 60% seen once. This entry belongs to a study of post-analysis software for immune sequencing data. Whole-study findings and limits: Patients used about five TRBV segments, including TRBV5-6, TRBV5-1 and TRBV20-1, more often than controls. Among multiple sclerosis patients, normalized Chao1 diversity was significantly below that of controls. Samples sharing a preparation batch grouped tightly together when assessed by F measure.

The rearrangement links TRBV20-1 to TRBJ2-5; TRBD2 matches 8 bases. The receptor was isolated from a girl aged 2 to 9 with multiple sclerosis. What was sequenced was blood. The CDR3 spells CSAIDPLGSGGETQYF. The CDR3 DNA is TGCAGTGCCATCGACCCCCTTGGGAGCGGGGGAGAGACCCAGTACTTC.